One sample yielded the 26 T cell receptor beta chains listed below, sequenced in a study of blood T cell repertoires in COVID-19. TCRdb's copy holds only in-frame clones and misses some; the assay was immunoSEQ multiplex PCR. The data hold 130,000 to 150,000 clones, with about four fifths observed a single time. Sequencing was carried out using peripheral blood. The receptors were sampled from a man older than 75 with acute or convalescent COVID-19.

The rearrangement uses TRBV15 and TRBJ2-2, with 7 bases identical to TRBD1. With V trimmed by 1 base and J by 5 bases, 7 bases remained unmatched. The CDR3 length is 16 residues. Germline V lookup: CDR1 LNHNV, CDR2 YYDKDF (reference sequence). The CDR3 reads CATSRVEGAVTGELFF. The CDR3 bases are TGTGCCACCAGCAGAGTCGAGGGGGCAGTTACCGGGGAGCTGTTTTTT.

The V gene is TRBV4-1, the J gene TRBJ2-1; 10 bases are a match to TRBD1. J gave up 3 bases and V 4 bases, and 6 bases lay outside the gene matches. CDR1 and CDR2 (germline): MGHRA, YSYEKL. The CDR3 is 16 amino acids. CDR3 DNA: TGCGCCAGCAGCCTCGGACGGACAGGGGGCTACAATGAGCAGTTCTTC. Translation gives CASSLGRTGGYNEQFF.

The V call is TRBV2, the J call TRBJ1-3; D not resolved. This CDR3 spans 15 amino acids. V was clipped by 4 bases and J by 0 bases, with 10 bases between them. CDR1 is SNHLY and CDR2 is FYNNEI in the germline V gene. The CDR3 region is CASSAGVFSGNTIYF. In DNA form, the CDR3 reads TGTGCCAGCAGTGCGGGTGTATTCTCTGGAAACACCATATATTTT.

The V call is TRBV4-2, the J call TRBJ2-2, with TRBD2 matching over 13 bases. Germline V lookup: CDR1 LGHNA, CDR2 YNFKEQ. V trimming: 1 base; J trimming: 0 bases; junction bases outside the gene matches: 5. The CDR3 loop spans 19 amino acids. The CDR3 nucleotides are TGTGCCAGCAGCCAAGGACGACTAGCGGGGGGCTCGAACACCGGGGAGCTGTTTTTT. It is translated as CASSQGRLAGGSNTGELFF.

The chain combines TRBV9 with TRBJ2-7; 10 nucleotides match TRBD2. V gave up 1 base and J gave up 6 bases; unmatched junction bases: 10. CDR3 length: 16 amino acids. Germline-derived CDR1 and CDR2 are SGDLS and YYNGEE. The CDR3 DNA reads TGTGCCAGCAGCGTACAAGCGGGGGGGACCTCGGGCGAGCAGTACTTC. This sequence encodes CASSVQAGGTSGEQYF. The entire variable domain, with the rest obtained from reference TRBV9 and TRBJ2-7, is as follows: DSGVTQTPKHLITATGQRVTLRCSPRSGDLSVYWYQQSLDQGLQFLIQYYNGEERAKGNILERFSAQQFPDLHSELNLSSLELGDSALYFCASSVQAGGTSGEQYFGPGTRLTVT.

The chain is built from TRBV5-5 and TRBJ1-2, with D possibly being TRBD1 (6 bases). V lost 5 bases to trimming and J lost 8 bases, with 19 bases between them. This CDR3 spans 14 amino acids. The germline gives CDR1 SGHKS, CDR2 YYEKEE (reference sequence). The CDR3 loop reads CASRSTGGALGYTF. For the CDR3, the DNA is TGTGCCAGCAGATCCACTGGGGGGGCATTGGGCTACACCTTC.

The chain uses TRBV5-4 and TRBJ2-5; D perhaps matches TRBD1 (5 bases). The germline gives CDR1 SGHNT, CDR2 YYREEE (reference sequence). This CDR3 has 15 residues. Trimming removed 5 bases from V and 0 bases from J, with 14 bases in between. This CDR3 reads CASRSTVDYQETQYF. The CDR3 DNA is TGTGCCAGCAGGTCGACAGTCGACTACCAAGAGACCCAGTACTTC.

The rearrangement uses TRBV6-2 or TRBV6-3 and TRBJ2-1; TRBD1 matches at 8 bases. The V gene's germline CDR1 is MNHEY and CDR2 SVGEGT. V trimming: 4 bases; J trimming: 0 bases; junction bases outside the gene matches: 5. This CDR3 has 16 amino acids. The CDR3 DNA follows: TGTGCCAGCAGTTCCAACAGGGGGAGCTCCTACAATGAGCAGTTCTTC. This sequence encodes CASSSNRGSSYNEQFF.

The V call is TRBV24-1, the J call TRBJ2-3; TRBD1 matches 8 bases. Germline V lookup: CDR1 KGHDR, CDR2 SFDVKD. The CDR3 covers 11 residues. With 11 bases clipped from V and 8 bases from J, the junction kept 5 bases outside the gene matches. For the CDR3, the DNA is TGTGCCAGTGAACAGGGGGGTACGCAGTATTTT. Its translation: CASEQGGTQYF.

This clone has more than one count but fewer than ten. CDR3 nucleotides: TGTGCCAGCAGCCGATCGGTTAGTAGACAGGTAGTTAGGGGAGAGCAGTACTTC. Residues: CASSRSVSRQVVRGEQYF. This sequence joins TRBV4-2 and TRBJ2-7, with a tentative D call TRBD1 (6 bases). Trimming left V 4 bases short and J 7 bases short, with 29 bases between. This CDR3 has 18 residues. Germline V gene lookup returns CDR1 LGHNA and CDR2 YNFKEQ.

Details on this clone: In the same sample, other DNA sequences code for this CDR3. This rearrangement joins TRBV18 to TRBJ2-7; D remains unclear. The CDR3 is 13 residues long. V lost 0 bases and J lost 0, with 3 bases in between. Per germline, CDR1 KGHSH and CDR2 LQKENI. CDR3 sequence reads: CASSPPSSYEQYF. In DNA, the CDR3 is TGTGCCAGCTCACCACCTAGCTCCTACGAGCAGTACTTC.

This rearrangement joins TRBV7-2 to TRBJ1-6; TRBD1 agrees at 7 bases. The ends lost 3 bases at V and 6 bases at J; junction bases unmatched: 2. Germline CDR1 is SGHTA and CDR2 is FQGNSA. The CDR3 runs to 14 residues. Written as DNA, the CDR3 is TGTGCCAGCAGCTTTGACAGGGTTAATTCACCCCTCCACTTT. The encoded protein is CASSFDRVNSPLHF.

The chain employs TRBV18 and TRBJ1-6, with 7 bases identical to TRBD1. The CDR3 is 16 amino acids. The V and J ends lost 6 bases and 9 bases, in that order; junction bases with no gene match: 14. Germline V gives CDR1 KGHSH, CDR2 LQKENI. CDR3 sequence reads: CASSLEWRGLSSPLHF. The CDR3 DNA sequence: TGTGCCAGCTCCCTCGAGTGGAGGGGGCTCTCTTCACCCCTCCACTTT.

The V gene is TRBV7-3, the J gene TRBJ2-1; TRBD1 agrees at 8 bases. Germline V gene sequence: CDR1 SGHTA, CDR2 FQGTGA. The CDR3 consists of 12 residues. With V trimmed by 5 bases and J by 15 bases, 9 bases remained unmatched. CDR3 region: CASSPHRGNLFF. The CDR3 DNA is TGTGCCAGCAGCCCGCACAGGGGGAATCTGTTCTTC.

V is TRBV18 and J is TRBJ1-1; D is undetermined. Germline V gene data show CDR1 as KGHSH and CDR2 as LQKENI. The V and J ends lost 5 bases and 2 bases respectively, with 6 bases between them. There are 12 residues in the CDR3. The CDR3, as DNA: TGTGCCAGCTCATGGAGAAACACTGAAGCTTTCTTT. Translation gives CASSWRNTEAFF.

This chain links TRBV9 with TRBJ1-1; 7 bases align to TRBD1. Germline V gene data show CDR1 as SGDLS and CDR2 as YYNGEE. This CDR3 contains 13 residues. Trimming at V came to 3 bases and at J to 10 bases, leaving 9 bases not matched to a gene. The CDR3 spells CASSDGQAGGAFF. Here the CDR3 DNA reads TGTGCCAGCAGCGACGGACAGGCCGGAGGAGCTTTCTTT.

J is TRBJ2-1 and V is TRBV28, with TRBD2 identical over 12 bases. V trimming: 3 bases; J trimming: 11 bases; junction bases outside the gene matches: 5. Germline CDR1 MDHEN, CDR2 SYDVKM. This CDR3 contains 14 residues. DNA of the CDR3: TGTGCCAGCAGTTTTCCCGGACTAGCGGGGAAGCAGTTCTTC. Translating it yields CASSFPGLAGKQFF.

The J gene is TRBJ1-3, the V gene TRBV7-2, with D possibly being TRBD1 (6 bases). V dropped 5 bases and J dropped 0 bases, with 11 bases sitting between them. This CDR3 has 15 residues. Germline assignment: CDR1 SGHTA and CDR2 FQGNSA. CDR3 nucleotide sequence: TGTGCCAGCAGCAAAGGGGGGGGCTCTGGAAACACCATATATTTT. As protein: CASSKGGGSGNTIYF.

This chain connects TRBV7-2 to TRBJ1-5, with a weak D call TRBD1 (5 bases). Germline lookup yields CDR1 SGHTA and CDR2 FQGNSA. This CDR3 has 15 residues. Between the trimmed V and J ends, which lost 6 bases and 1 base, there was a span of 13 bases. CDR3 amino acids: CASSGGLMSNQPQHF. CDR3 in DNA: TGTGCCAGCAGTGGGGGACTTATGAGCAATCAGCCCCAGCATTTT.

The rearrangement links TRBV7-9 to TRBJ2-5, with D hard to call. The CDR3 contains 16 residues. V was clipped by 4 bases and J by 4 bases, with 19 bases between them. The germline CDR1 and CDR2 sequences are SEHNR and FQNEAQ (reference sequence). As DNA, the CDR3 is TGTGCCAGCAGCTCCCCGGGTGGATCTATTTTAGAGACCCAGTACTTC. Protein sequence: CASSSPGGSILETQYF.

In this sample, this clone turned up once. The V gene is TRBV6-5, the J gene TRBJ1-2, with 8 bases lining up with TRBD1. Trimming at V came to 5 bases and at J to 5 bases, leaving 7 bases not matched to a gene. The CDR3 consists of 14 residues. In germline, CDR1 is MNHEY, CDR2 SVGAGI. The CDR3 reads CASSRNRGGYGYTF. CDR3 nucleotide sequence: TGTGCCAGCAGTCGTAACAGGGGGGGGTATGGCTACACCTTC.

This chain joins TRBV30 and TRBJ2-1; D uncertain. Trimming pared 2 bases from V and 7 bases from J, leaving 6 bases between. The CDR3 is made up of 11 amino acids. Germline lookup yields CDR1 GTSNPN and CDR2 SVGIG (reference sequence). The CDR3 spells CAWSSINEQFF. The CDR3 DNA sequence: TGTGCCTGGAGTTCTATAAATGAGCAGTTCTTC.

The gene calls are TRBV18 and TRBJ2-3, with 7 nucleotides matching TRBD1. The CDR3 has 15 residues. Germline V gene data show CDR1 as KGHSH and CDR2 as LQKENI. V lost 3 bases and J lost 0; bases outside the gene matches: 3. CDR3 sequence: CASSPLQGSTDTQYF. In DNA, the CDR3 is TGTGCCAGCTCACCCCTACAGGGGAGCACAGATACGCAGTATTTT.

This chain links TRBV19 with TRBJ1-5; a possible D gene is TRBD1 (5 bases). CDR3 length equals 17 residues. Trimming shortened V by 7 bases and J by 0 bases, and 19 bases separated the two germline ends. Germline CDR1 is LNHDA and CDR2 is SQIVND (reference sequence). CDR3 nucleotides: TGTGCCAGTACCAGGGTTCGGACGGATTATAGCAATCAGCCCCAGCATTTT. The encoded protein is CASTRVRTDYSNQPQHF. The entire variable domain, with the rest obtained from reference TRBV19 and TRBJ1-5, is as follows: DGGITQSPKYLFRKEGQNVTLSCEQNLNHDAMYWYRQDPGQGLRLIYYSQIVNDFQKGDIAEGYSVSREKKESFPLTVTSAQKNPTAFYLCASTRVRTDYSNQPQHFGDGTRLSIL.

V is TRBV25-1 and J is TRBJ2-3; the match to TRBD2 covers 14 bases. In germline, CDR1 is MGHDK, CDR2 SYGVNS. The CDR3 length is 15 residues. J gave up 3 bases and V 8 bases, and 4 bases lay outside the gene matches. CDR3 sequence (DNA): TGTGCCAGCGGACTAGCGGGGGGCACAACAGATACGCAGTATTTT. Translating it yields CASGLAGGTTDTQYF.

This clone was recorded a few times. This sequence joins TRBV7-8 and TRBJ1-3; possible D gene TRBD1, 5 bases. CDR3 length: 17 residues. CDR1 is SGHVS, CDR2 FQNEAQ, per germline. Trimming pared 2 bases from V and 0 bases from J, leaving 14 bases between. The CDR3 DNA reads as TGTGCCAGCAGCTTATCGGTGGGACTTATCTCTGGAAACACCATATATTTT. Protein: CASSLSVGLISGNTIYF.